The 26 T cell receptor beta chains in this list originate from one sample, sequenced in a study of blood T cells in healthy people across ages. Together with a sample-barcoded 5' primer, a J-beta primer mix was included in a second PCR lasting roughly 6 to 12 cycles. Via MiXCR, TCRdb re-called the 5' RACE reads, giving one row per CDR3 protein. Of about 1.4 million distinct CDR3 sequences in the sample, roughly 59% were seen once. The material sequenced was blood. All receptors derive from a man aged 18 to 35 in good health.

The chain uses TRBV20-1 and TRBJ2-2; 8 bases match TRBD1. The CDR3 runs 18 residues. V gave up 6 bases and J gave up 1 base; unmatched junction bases: 16. From germline, CDR1 is DFQATT and CDR2 SNEGSKA (reference sequence). CDR3 protein: CSAKEGTGPFLNTGELFF. The DNA of the CDR3 is TGCAGTGCCAAAGAGGGGACAGGTCCATTTCTGAACACCGGGGAGCTGTTTTTT.

The V call is TRBV21-1, the J call TRBJ2-7; the table's D call, TRBD1, was not checked against the DNA. TRBV21-1 represents a pseudogene. The CDR3 is made up of 14 amino acids. CDR3 sequence (DNA): TGTGTCAGCAGCAAAGAAAATGGGGGTTACGAGCAGTACTTC. This gives the protein CVSSKENGGYEQYF.

V gene TRBV7-2 combines with J gene TRBJ1-2; D is possibly TRBD1 (6 bases). Trimming pared 2 bases from V and 3 bases from J, leaving 10 bases between. This CDR3 spans 14 amino acids. Germline CDR1 and CDR2: SGHTA and FQGNSA. CDR3 in amino acids: CASSLSTGYYGYTF. The CDR3 nucleotides are TGTGCCAGCAGCTTAAGCACAGGGTACTATGGCTACACCTTC.

This clonotype occurred once. The chain uses TRBV12-5 and TRBJ1-2; 8 bases map to TRBD1. The CDR3 length is 13 residues. Germline CDR1 reads LGHNT; CDR2 reads FRNRAP. V was pared by 3 bases and J by 8 bases, with 5 bases of the junction left unmatched. This chain's CDR3 is CASGFQGAEGYTF. The DNA of the CDR3 is TGTGCTAGTGGTTTTCAGGGGGCGGAAGGCTACACCTTC.

Worth noting for this clonotype: A much larger clone is a single base away; this may be a read error. The chain carries TRBV29-1 and TRBJ2-1; tentatively, D is TRBD1 (5 bases). The V gene's germline CDR1 is SQVTM and CDR2 ANQGSEA. The CDR3 runs to 12 residues. Trimming pared 4 bases from V and 10 bases from J, leaving 14 bases between. CDR3 coding DNA: TGCAGCGTTGCTGACAGCACCTACGAGCAGTTCTTC. Encoded protein: CSVADSTYEQFF.

The chain uses TRBV3-1 and TRBJ2-7; TRBD2 matches 10 bases. V lost 6 bases and J lost 3; bases outside the gene matches: 11. Germline CDR1 is LGHDT and CDR2 is YNNKEL (reference sequence). There are 16 residues in the CDR3. The CDR3 DNA follows: TGTGCCAGCAGTCACATGGAGCGGGGGGGCCTCTACGAGCAGTACTTC. It encodes CASSHMERGGLYEQYF.

The CDR3 reads CASSADRGLSTDTQYF. Written as DNA, the CDR3 is TGTGCCAGCAGCGCGGACAGGGGGCTTAGCACAGATACGCAGTATTTT. The rearrangement joins TRBV5-6 to TRBJ2-3; 11 positions agree with TRBD1. CDR3 length: 16 residues. After removal of 4 bases from V and 0 bases from J, the junction contained 4 bases not matched to a gene. Germline values: CDR1 SGHDT, CDR2 YYEEEE.

The chain has TRBV6-5 and TRBJ1-1; D may be TRBD1 (6 bases). The germline V gene has CDR1 MNHEY and CDR2 SVGAGI. This CDR3 comprises 13 residues. Trimming removed 9 bases at V and 3 bases at J, with 14 bases between. The CDR3 DNA reads as TGTGCCAGTGAAGGGGGAGGGGACACTGAAGCTTTCTTT. This sequence encodes CASEGGGDTEAFF.

The chain couples TRBV12-3 or TRBV12-4 to TRBJ2-5, with 9 bases lining up with TRBD2. The V and J ends lost 7 bases and 5 bases, in that order; junction bases with no gene match: 2. The CDR3 is 12 amino acids. The CDR3 region is CASTTSGETQYF. CDR3 in DNA: TGTGCCAGCACCACTAGCGGGGAGACCCAGTACTTC.

The V call is TRBV6-5, the J call TRBJ1-2; the D gene is possibly TRBD1 (6 bases). The V end lost 0 bases, the J end lost 2 bases, and 10 bases lay between the germline ends. This CDR3 spans 15 amino acids. Germline V gene lookup returns CDR1 MNHEY and CDR2 SVGAGI. CDR3 amino acids: CASSYSGGPNYGYTF. The CDR3, as DNA: TGTGCCAGCAGTTACTCGGGGGGCCCAAACTATGGCTACACCTTC.

This clonotype was counted only a few times. The chain joins TRBV2 to TRBJ2-4; maybe TRBD2 (5 bases). CDR3 length: 14 residues. Germline V lookup: CDR1 SNHLY, CDR2 FYNNEI. The germline V and J ends were trimmed by 6 bases and 8 bases, with 17 bases remaining between them. The CDR3 region is CASRTPGSSYIQYF. The DNA of the CDR3 is TGTGCCAGCAGGACCCCGGGGTCCAGCTACATTCAGTACTTC.

There are a few counts of this clonotype. The chain combines TRBV27 with TRBJ2-7; weak D call: TRBD1 (7 bases). The germline CDR1 and CDR2 sequences are MNHEY and SMNVEV (reference sequence). The germline V and J ends were trimmed by 6 bases and 5 bases, with 17 bases remaining between them. The CDR3 consists of 14 residues. The CDR3 sequence is CASSRGVKGDEQYF. The CDR3 coding sequence is TGTGCCAGCAGCAGGGGGGTTAAAGGCGACGAGCAGTACTTC.

The V gene is TRBV6-6, the J gene TRBJ2-3; possibly TRBD2 for D (6 bases). Germline CDR1 MNHNY, CDR2 SVGAGI (reference sequence). Trimming left V 4 bases short and J 4 bases short, with 18 bases between. The CDR3 totals 16 residues. The CDR3 DNA reads as TGTGCCAGCAGTTTTCCTCCGGCGGGGCTCTCAGATACGCAGTATTTT. Its translation: CASSFPPAGLSDTQYF.

The V and J genes are TRBV12-3 or TRBV12-4 and TRBJ1-5; TRBD1 agrees at 10 bases. J was trimmed by 4 bases and V by 4 bases; bases with no gene match: 13. The CDR3 totals 18 residues. For the CDR3, the DNA is TGTGCCAGCAGTTCAGACAGGGGGCGCGTGAGTGAGAATCAGCCCCAGCATTTT. This encodes CASSSDRGRVSENQPQHF.

V usage is TRBV9 and J usage is TRBJ2-7; no clear D. This CDR3 spans 15 amino acids. In germline, CDR1 is SGDLS, CDR2 YYNGEE. V was shortened by 0 bases and J by 0 bases, with 10 bases between the two germline ends. The DNA for the CDR3 is TGTGCCAGCAGCGTAGGGCCTCGAAGCTCCTACGAGCAGTACTTC. This sequence encodes CASSVGPRSSYEQYF.

The chain recombines TRBV7-9 with TRBJ1-2, with D perhaps TRBD1 (5 bases). V was shortened by 5 bases and J by 1 base, with 14 bases between the two germline ends. The CDR3 extends over 15 amino acids. Germline values: CDR1 SEHNR, CDR2 FQNEAQ (reference sequence). The CDR3 DNA is TGTGCCAGCAGCCCCGACCTCGACAGTAACTATGGCTACACCTTC. Residues: CASSPDLDSNYGYTF.

The chain has TRBV4-3 and TRBJ2-5; 9 bases agree with TRBD1. Losses at the gene ends were 0 bases for V and 13 bases for J; bases not matched to a gene: 6. Germline lookup yields CDR1 LGHNA and CDR2 YSLEER. CDR3 length: 13 residues. The DNA of the CDR3 is TGCGCCAGCAGCCAAGATACTGGGACAGGGTCGTACTTC. Its protein product is CASSQDTGTGSYF.

This clonotype turned up a few times. The chain links TRBV20-1 to TRBJ2-3; 12 bases align to TRBD2. The germline gives CDR1 DFQATT, CDR2 SNEGSKA (reference sequence). There are 16 residues in the CDR3. The junction had 7 bases not matched to a gene; V was cut back by 6 bases and J by 0 bases. CDR3 protein: CSARTGTSGSTDTQYF. The CDR3 region has the DNA TGCAGTGCGCGTACCGGGACTAGCGGGAGCACAGATACGCAGTATTTT.

V gene TRBV6-2 or TRBV6-3 combines with J gene TRBJ2-1, with 9 bases matching TRBD1. From germline, CDR1 is MNHEY and CDR2 SVGEGT. The CDR3 extends over 15 amino acids. Unmatched junction bases numbered 7, after V lost 4 bases and J lost 6 bases. The DNA of the CDR3 is TGTGCCAGCAGTTTATCCCCACAGGGGGCCAATGAGCAGTTCTTC. It encodes CASSLSPQGANEQFF.

This clonotype was recorded a few times. The rearrangement uses TRBV10-3 and TRBJ2-7, with D perhaps TRBD2 (5 bases). The CDR3 extends over 13 amino acids. V was cut by 6 bases and J by 0 bases, with 9 bases left in between. CDR1 and CDR2 (germline): ENHRY, SYGVKD. The CDR3 here is CAIRDGISYEQYF. The CDR3 coding sequence is TGTGCCATCAGGGACGGGATCTCCTACGAGCAGTACTTC.

V and J are TRBV6-5 and TRBJ2-6; weak D call: TRBD1 (6 bases). The germline V gene encodes CDR1 MNHEY and CDR2 SVGAGI. Trimming removed 3 bases at V and 4 bases at J, with 25 bases between. The CDR3 contains 20 residues. The CDR3 DNA sequence: TGTGCCAGCAGTTATTCTTTAAAACACAGGGAGTCCCGGGGGGCCAACGTCCTGACTTTC. As protein: CASSYSLKHRESRGANVLTF.

The V call is TRBV6-2 or TRBV6-3, the J call TRBJ2-7, with TRBD2 identical over 8 bases. This CDR3 has 13 amino acids. Germline CDR1 reads MNHEY; CDR2 reads SVGEGT. V trimming: 8 bases; J trimming: 3 bases; junction bases outside the gene matches: 6. CDR3: CASHLAGRYEQYF. The CDR3 region has the DNA TGTGCCAGCCACCTAGCGGGCCGCTACGAGCAGTACTTC.

The chain employs TRBV7-2 and TRBJ2-1, with 10 bases lining up with TRBD2. The CDR3 runs to 15 residues. Trimming took 5 bases from V and 5 from J; bases not matched to a gene: 6. Germline CDR1 reads SGHTA; CDR2 reads FQGNSA. The CDR3 region is CASSPQRGGHNEQFF. The CDR3 DNA sequence: TGTGCCAGCAGCCCGCAGCGGGGGGGCCACAATGAGCAGTTCTTC.

The chain combines TRBV27 with TRBJ1-2; 9 positions match TRBD1. The CDR3 runs to 15 residues. The junction had 8 bases not matched to a gene; V was cut back by 5 bases and J by 4 bases. CDR1 MNHEY and CDR2 SMNVEV come from the germline V gene (reference sequence). Here the CDR3 reads CASSPDRGFFYGYTF. DNA for the CDR3: TGTGCCAGCAGTCCTGACAGGGGGTTCTTCTATGGCTACACCTTC.

This sequence joins TRBV5-1 and TRBJ1-4; the match to TRBD1 covers 10 bases. This CDR3 spans 17 amino acids. After removal of 4 bases from V and 7 bases from J, the junction contained 13 bases not matched to a gene. Per the germline V gene, CDR1 is SGHRS and CDR2 is YFSETQ. This CDR3 reads CASSLGQGVSRREKLFF. In nucleotides, the CDR3 is TGCGCCAGCAGCCTTGGACAGGGGGTGAGTCGTCGTGAAAAACTGTTTTTT. Based on the CDR3 plus reference TRBV5-1 and TRBJ1-4, the full variable domain is KAGVTQTPRYLIKTRGQQVTLSCSPISGHRSVSWYQQTPGQGLQFLFEYFSETQRNKGNFPGRFSGRQFSNSRSEMNVSTLELGDSALYLCASSLGQGVSRREKLFFGSGTQLSVL.

This clonotype was recorded a few times. The V call is TRBV4-2, the J call TRBJ2-5; no firm D call. CDR1 is LGHNA, CDR2 YNFKEQ, per germline. CDR3 length: 13 residues. Trimming removed 0 bases from V and 5 bases from J, with 7 bases in between. CDR3 loop: CASSQDISETQYF. The CDR3, as DNA: TGTGCCAGCAGCCAAGATATAAGCGAGACCCAGTACTTC.